The rows below give T cell receptor beta chains drawn from one sample of a study of OX40 agonist ivuxolimab in advanced cancers. Assay used: immunoSEQ multiplex PCR; TCRdb lists only in-frame clones, some missing. The sample comprises more than 45,000 clones, around 90% of which are singletons, and 1.5% to 2% rests with the top ten. Source: CD4+ or CD8+ T cells sorted from blood, taken in a trial of the OX40 agonist ivuxolimab. All receptors come from an adult with an advanced solid tumor such as melanoma, head and neck, liver or kidney cancer. CDR3s include the opening cysteine and the closing phenylalanine or tryptophan.

TRBJ1-3	16	TRBV7-6	CASSLGAGGSGNTIYF
TRBJ2-2	17	TRBV4-2	CASSHFSGGPNTGELFF
TRBJ1-5	14	TRBV11-2	CASSWGGSNQPQHF
TRBJ2-3	16	TRBV4-3	CASSQEGASGTDTQYF
TRBJ1-1	11	TRBV11-1	CASSLTGEAFF
TRBJ1-6	14	TRBV2	CASSEGQGYSPLHF
TRBJ2-5	15	TRBV6-6	CASSYAPQGRETQYF
TRBJ2-3	15	TRBV7-2	CASTPMGESTDTQYF
TRBJ1-4	15	TRBV25-1	CASSPPVGTNEKLFF
TRBJ2-7	15	TRBV5-1	CASSLEGFTLYEQYF
TRBJ1-3	14	TRBV5-1	CASRPGTTGNTIYF
TRBJ2-3	12	TRBV6-1	CASSDRADTQYF
TRBJ2-2	13	TRBV9	CASSWESAGELFF
TRBJ1-2	16	TRBV5-6	CASSFRRRGRNYGYTF
TRBJ1-1	13	TRBV6-6	CASSYGGNTEAFF
TRBJ1-1	16	TRBV7-3	CASSPQATGENTEAFF
TRBJ1-5	13	TRBV2	CASTGAGDQPQHF
TRBJ1-5	13	TRBV27	CASSLRGRQPQHF
TRBJ2-3	17	TRBV18	CASSPPGSGGNTDTQYF
TRBJ2-1	15	TRBV6-5	CASRKDRGIYNEQFF
TRBJ2-7	15	TRBV19	CASRWSPADSYEQYF
TRBJ2-3	18	TRBV11-1	CASSDTWERGSWTDTQYF
TRBJ2-2	11	TRBV2	CASSRTGELFF
TRBJ2-2	10	TRBV6-1	CAVGTGELFF
TRBJ1-5	19	TRBV14	CASSQDLGLLADSNQPQHF
TRBJ2-7	14	TRBV2	CASRRQASSYEQYF
TRBJ1-6	13	TRBV7-2	CASSLTTNSPLHF
TRBJ1-1	15	TRBV12-5	CASGLGTTLNTEAFF
TRBJ1-6	15	TRBV12-5	CASGLVVGGNSPLHF
TRBJ2-5	14	TRBV10-3	CAISRGLHQETQYF
TRBJ2-2	11	TRBV27	CASSSSDRLFF
TRBJ1-1	13	TRBV30	CAWSFYQNTEAFF
TRBJ2-1	15	TRBV5-4	CASSLKMLGYNEQFF
TRBJ1-1	13	TRBV7-9	CASSQGAFSEAFF
TRBJ1-1	18	TRBV18	CASSSSAMTGPMDTEAFF
TRBJ1-4	17	TRBV4-1	CASSQGAGAGPNEKLFF
TRBJ1-1	12	TRBV6-5	CASSRQGDEAFF
TRBJ2-7	15	TRBV2	CASSEIRGNAAEQYF
TRBJ1-5	14	TRBV10-3	CAISDGNLNQPQHF
TRBJ1-2	14	TRBV10-3	CAISGGQGTGGYTF
TRBJ1-5	16	TRBV6-6	CASSYNRVGSNQPQHF
TRBJ2-5	14	TRBV15	CATSRDRHQETQYF
TRBJ1-5	17	TRBV18	CASSPDSGGTSNQPQHF
TRBJ1-2	17	TRBV10-3	CAISGSSGDNANYGYTF
TRBJ2-7	14	TRBV27	CASSKTGGSYEQYF
TRBJ2-4	15	TRBV4-2	CASSQDLVTANIQYF
TRBJ2-1	17	TRBV27	CASSLGGTSISYNEQFF
TRBJ2-2	17	TRBV7-9	CASSLAVLGIGTGELFF